These 27 T cell receptor beta chains came from one sample sequenced in a study of blood T cell repertoires in COVID-19 (TCRdb year 2020). The method behind the library was the immunoSEQ multiplex PCR assay. What TCRdb holds here is the immuneACCESS table cut down to in-frame rearrangements. Part of the clones is not present; checked against another copy, under half of the missing clones reflect an unresolved V gene, and the others are unexplained. In this sample the table shows a few hundred thousand clones, approximately 80% of which occur a single time. The top ten hold around 7.4% of the sample. The specimen sequenced was PBMCs or T cells enriched from blood (not recorded which). These receptors originate from a woman between 40 and 55 years old with acute COVID-19.

This sequence joins TRBV16 and TRBJ1-5; TRBD1 aligns across 8 bases. The CDR3 spans 16 residues. Germline V gives CDR1 KGHSY, CDR2 FQNENV. V gave up 0 bases and J gave up 3 bases; unmatched junction bases: 4. The CDR3 loop is CASSQSVQGDNQPQHF. CDR3 nucleotides: TGTGCCAGCAGCCAATCGGTACAGGGGGACAATCAGCCCCAGCATTTT.

This clone was detected ten times or more. The chain carries TRBV7-3 and TRBJ1-1; D possibly corresponds to TRBD1 (5 bases). V lost 2 bases, J lost 2 bases, and 9 bases lay in between. This CDR3 is 14 amino acids long. From germline, CDR1 is SGHTA and CDR2 FQGTGA. CDR3 DNA: TGTGCCAGCAGCTTAGACAGAATAAACACTGAAGCTTTCTTT. The encoded protein is CASSLDRINTEAFF.

The chain recombines TRBV28 with TRBJ2-1; 13 bases match TRBD2. The V gene end was trimmed by 6 bases and the J gene end by 8 bases; junction bases not matched to a gene: 13. Per germline, CDR1 MDHEN and CDR2 SYDVKM. The CDR3 runs to 17 residues. The CDR3 coding sequence is TGTGCCAGCAGCTCCTCTCTACTAGCGGGAGGGCCCGATGAGCAGTTCTTC. It is translated as CASSSSLLAGGPDEQFF.

The chain carries TRBV11-2 and TRBJ1-1; D is ambiguous. Between the trimmed V and J ends, which lost 2 bases and 8 bases, there was a span of 9 bases. This CDR3 has 12 residues. Germline lookup yields CDR1 SGHAT and CDR2 FQNNGV. Here the CDR3 DNA reads TGTGCCAGCAGCTTAAGTGGGCCCGAAGCTTTCTTT. It specifies CASSLSGPEAFF.

A remark on this clone: Other DNA sequences within the sample encode an identical CDR3. The chain has TRBV7-9 and TRBJ1-4, with 8 bases that match TRBD1. Losses at the gene ends were 4 bases for V and 1 base for J; bases not matched to a gene: 2. The germline V gene encodes CDR1 SEHNR and CDR2 FQNEAQ (reference sequence). The CDR3 totals 15 residues. Here the CDR3 reads CASSSTGGTNEKLFF. The CDR3, as DNA: TGTGCCAGCAGCTCAACAGGGGGAACTAATGAAAAACTGTTTTTT.

This clone is a singleton in its sample. J is TRBJ1-5 and V is TRBV28; 7 bases line up with TRBD1. J was trimmed by 1 base and V by 5 bases; bases with no gene match: 5. From germline, CDR1 is MDHEN and CDR2 SYDVKM. The CDR3 runs to 15 residues. DNA of the CDR3: TGTGCCAGCAGTAGATCGGGACAGAGCAATCAGCCCCAGCATTTT. Amino acid sequence: CASSRSGQSNQPQHF. The variable domain in full, completed from reference TRBV28 and TRBJ1-5, reads DVKVTQSSRYLVKRTGEKVFLECVQDMDHENMFWYRQDPGLGLRLIYFSYDVKMKEKGDIPEGYSVSREKKERFSLILESASTNQTSMYLCASSRSGQSNQPQHFGDGTRLSIL.

The chain uses TRBV7-9 and TRBJ2-1; 8 bases are shared with TRBD2. In germline, CDR1 is SEHNR, CDR2 FQNEAQ (reference sequence). This CDR3 has 14 residues. The junction had 8 bases not matched to a gene; V was cut back by 5 bases and J by 8 bases. The CDR3 region is CASSPGSGGDEQFF. CDR3 DNA sequence: TGTGCCAGCAGCCCGGGCTCGGGGGGGGATGAGCAGTTCTTC.

The chain uses TRBV7-6 and TRBJ2-7; D may be TRBD2 (6 bases). There are 16 residues in the CDR3. CDR1 and CDR2 (germline): SGHVS, FNYEAQ. The V and J ends lost 5 bases and 4 bases respectively, with 21 bases between them. CDR3 sequence (DNA): TGTGCCAGCAGCCCGAGAAGGGGCGGGGTCATTTACGAGCAGTACTTC. The encoded protein is CASSPRRGGVIYEQYF.

The chain couples TRBV18 to TRBJ1-1; D might be TRBD1 (6 bases). V gave up 2 bases and J gave up 4 bases, with 14 bases separating them. The germline CDR1 and CDR2 sequences are KGHSH and LQKENI. The CDR3 consists of 15 residues. The DNA of the CDR3 is TGTGCCAGCTCACCAATGCGGGGGGCGGGCACTGAAGCTTTCTTT. Residues: CASSPMRGAGTEAFF.

The V call is TRBV7-2, the J call TRBJ1-2, with D maybe TRBD1 (5 bases). The germline CDR1 and CDR2 sequences are SGHTA and FQGNSA. There are 14 residues in the CDR3. V lost 3 bases and J lost 5, with 13 bases in between. CDR3 nucleotides: TGTGCCAGCAGCTTGGGGGGATCAGAGTATGGCTACACCTTC. Translating gives CASSLGGSEYGYTF.

This chain links TRBV29-1 with TRBJ1-2; D remains unclear. V was clipped by 1 base and J by 5 bases, with 14 bases between them. The CDR3 has 14 amino acids. From germline, CDR1 is SQVTM and CDR2 ANQGSEA. For the CDR3, the DNA is TGCAGCGTTGAAGCTGGATCTACTAGGTATGGCTACACCTTC. Its protein is CSVEAGSTRYGYTF.

V gene TRBV6-5 combines with J gene TRBJ1-2, with 8 bases lining up with TRBD1. V lost 3 bases and J lost 6; bases outside the gene matches: 3. CDR3 length equals 13 residues. CDR1 and CDR2 from the germline V gene are MNHEY and SVGAGI. CDR3 nucleotides: TGTGCCAGCAGTTATGAGACAGGGGATGGCTACACCTTC. This encodes CASSYETGDGYTF.

The chain links TRBV28 to TRBJ2-2; D gene unclear. Between the trimmed V and J ends, which lost 7 bases and 5 bases, there was a span of 11 bases. The CDR3 runs to 13 residues. The germline gives CDR1 MDHEN, CDR2 SYDVKM. The CDR3 sequence: CASTTLVTGELFF. The CDR3 bases are TGTGCCAGCACTACCCTGGTGACCGGGGAGCTGTTTTTT.

The CDR3 sequence is CASTLTGGRYEQYF. DNA of the CDR3: TGTGCCAGCACCTTAACGGGAGGCCGCTACGAGCAGTACTTC. The rearrangement joins TRBV6-5 to TRBJ2-7; the match to TRBD2 covers 7 bases. The germline gives CDR1 MNHEY, CDR2 SVGAGI. The CDR3 loop spans 14 amino acids. With 7 bases clipped from V and 3 bases from J, the junction kept 9 bases outside the gene matches.

The chain links TRBV24-1 to TRBJ2-1, with 8 bases matching TRBD2. Germline V gives CDR1 KGHDR, CDR2 SFDVKD. V lost 5 bases and J lost 9; bases outside the gene matches: 14. The CDR3 length is 16 residues. CDR3 bases: TGTGCCACCAGTGGAGGGGTGAGCGGGAGCTCTTTTGAGCAGTTCTTC. Translation gives CATSGGVSGSSFEQFF.

The chain has TRBV29-1 and TRBJ2-1, with TRBD1 matching over 8 bases. The V gene end was trimmed by 7 bases and the J gene end by 6 bases; junction bases not matched to a gene: 8. The V gene's germline CDR1 is SQVTM and CDR2 ANQGSEA. The CDR3 has 13 residues. CDR3 loop: CSAEGQAINEQFF. In DNA form, the CDR3 reads TGCAGCGCCGAGGGACAGGCCATCAATGAGCAGTTCTTC.

This clone has only a few counts. The chain carries TRBV3-1 (or the pseudogene TRBV3-2) and TRBJ1-5, with D unclear. Between the trimmed V and J ends, which lost 3 bases and 6 bases, there was a span of 15 bases. CDR3 size: 15 residues. Germline CDR1 is LGHDT and CDR2 is YNNKEL (reference sequence). The CDR3 coding sequence is TGTGCCAGCAGCCACACAAGCGGGTCCCGTCAGCCCCAGCATTTT. Its translation is CASSHTSGSRQPQHF.

The chain employs TRBV19 and TRBJ1-1, with a possible D match to TRBD1 (6 bases). The CDR3 contains 12 residues. Between the trimmed V and J ends, which lost 3 bases and 7 bases, there was a span of 9 bases. Germline values: CDR1 LNHDA, CDR2 SQIVND (reference sequence). The CDR3 loop reads CASSIRDNEAFF. The CDR3 DNA is TGTGCCAGTAGTATCAGGGACAATGAAGCTTTCTTT. Supplemented by reference TRBV19 and TRBJ1-1, the full variable domain reads DGGITQSPKYLFRKEGQNVTLSCEQNLNHDAMYWYRQDPGQGLRLIYYSQIVNDFQKGDIAEGYSVSREKKESFPLTVTSAQKNPTAFYLCASSIRDNEAFFGQGTRLTVV.

This rearrangement joins TRBV7-9 to TRBJ2-3; TRBD1 agrees at 8 bases. J was trimmed by 1 base and V by 5 bases; bases with no gene match: 8. The germline V gene encodes CDR1 SEHNR and CDR2 FQNEAQ (reference sequence). The CDR3 sequence is 16 residues long. DNA of the CDR3: TGTGCCAGCAGCAGATCAGGGGGCGCCGGCACAGATACGCAGTATTTT. Protein sequence: CASSRSGGAGTDTQYF.

The CDR3 loop is CASSTENRGSSGANVLTF. CDR3 sequence (DNA): TGTGCCAGCAGCACGGAAAACCGGGGGAGCTCTGGGGCCAACGTCCTGACTTTC. The chain employs TRBV28 and TRBJ2-6; possible D gene TRBD2, 6 bases. There are 18 residues in the CDR3. V lost 6 bases and J lost 0, with 18 bases in between. Looked up from germline, CDR1 is MDHEN and CDR2 is SYDVKM.

The chain combines TRBV4-2 with TRBJ2-3; 12 nucleotides line up with TRBD2. The CDR3 contains 16 residues. The V gene end was trimmed by 0 bases and the J gene end by 4 bases; junction bases not matched to a gene: 2. The germline CDR1 and CDR2 sequences are LGHNA and YNFKEQ. This CDR3 is CASSQDGLAGPDTQYF. CDR3 bases: TGTGCCAGCAGCCAAGATGGACTAGCGGGGCCAGATACGCAGTATTTT.

The genes are TRBV6-2 or TRBV6-3 and TRBJ1-1; 8 bases match TRBD1. The CDR3 is 15 residues long. Trimming removed 5 bases from V and 0 bases from J; junction bases left unmatched: 5. Per the germline V gene, CDR1 is MNHEY and CDR2 is SVGEGT. Here the CDR3 reads CASSRRQGMNTEAFF. As DNA, the CDR3 is TGTGCCAGCAGTCGAAGACAGGGGATGAACACTGAAGCTTTCTTT.

This clone has just one count. The genes are TRBV29-1 and TRBJ2-1; TRBD2 aligns across 13 bases. V lost 6 bases and J lost 10; bases outside the gene matches: 6. The CDR3 consists of 13 residues. Looked up from germline, CDR1 is SQVTM and CDR2 is ANQGSEA. This CDR3 is CSVRTSGSPEQFF. The CDR3 DNA sequence: TGCAGCGTGAGGACTAGCGGGAGTCCCGAGCAGTTCTTC.

This clone appeared many times. The chain joins TRBV19 to TRBJ1-1, with 8 positions matching TRBD1. The CDR3 contains 15 residues. V trimming: 6 bases; J trimming: 4 bases; junction bases outside the gene matches: 10. CDR1 LNHDA and CDR2 SQIVND come from the germline V gene (reference sequence). The CDR3 DNA is TGTGCCAGTAGGCCTGACAGGGGTCAGAGCACTGAAGCTTTCTTT. It translates to CASRPDRGQSTEAFF.

This chain uses TRBV5-6 with TRBJ2-7; a weak D match, TRBD2 (6 bases). Trimming took off 7 bases at V and 1 base at J, with 12 bases between the two ends. This CDR3 region has 13 residues. Per germline, CDR1 SGHDT and CDR2 YYEEEE. CDR3 in DNA: TGTGCCAGCGAAATGGCGGGGTCCTACGAGCAGTACTTC. It specifies CASEMAGSYEQYF. The entire variable domain, with the rest obtained from reference TRBV5-6 and TRBJ2-7, is as follows: DAGVTQSPTHLIKTRGQQVTLRCSPKSGHDTVSWYQQALGQGPQFIFQYYEEEERQRGNFPDRFSGHQFPNYSSELNVNALLLGDSALYLCASEMAGSYEQYFGPGTRLTVT.

This chain uses TRBV2 with TRBJ1-3; D is uncertain. In germline, CDR1 is SNHLY, CDR2 FYNNEI. V gave up 5 bases and J gave up 0 bases, with 14 bases separating them. This CDR3 has 16 amino acids. The CDR3 is CASSPSRALSGNTIYF. The CDR3 nucleotides read TGTGCCAGCAGTCCTTCACGCGCCCTCTCTGGAAACACCATATATTTT.

V and J are TRBV27 and TRBJ2-2; 8 positions match TRBD2. Germline CDR1 reads MNHEY; CDR2 reads SMNVEV (reference sequence). Trimming at V came to 8 bases and at J to 0 bases, leaving 5 bases not matched to a gene. The CDR3 is 15 residues long. The CDR3 spells CASYRGGPNTGELFF. The CDR3 DNA is TGTGCCAGCTACCGGGGGGGGCCGAACACCGGGGAGCTGTTTTTT.